Included here is one T cell receptor beta chain sequence, with context. Profiled with immunoSEQ multiplex PCR; TCRdb holds only in-frame clones, not every one. This table holds around 150,000 clones, around 84% found once. The record originates from a study of blood T cell repertoires in COVID-19. At the level of the study: The samples span acute and convalescent COVID-19 from the United States, Italy and Spain. From T cells, B-cell-depleted T cells, or PBMCs came the material, which was cDNA or gDNA.

The V end lost 2 bases, the J end lost 3 bases, and 11 bases lay between the germline ends. This CDR3 has 15 amino acids. CDR1 is LGHDT, CDR2 YNNKEL, per germline (reference sequence). The rearrangement joins TRBV3-1 (or the pseudogene TRBV3-2) to TRBJ1-3; D might be TRBD1 (5 bases). The sequenced sample consisted of PBMCs or T cells enriched from blood (not recorded which). The receptor was isolated from a man in his forties who had recovered from COVID-19. CDR3 coding DNA: TGTGCCAGCAGCCAAAGGGGATCTGGTGGAAACACCATATATTTT. As protein: CASSQRGSGGNTIYF.